A single T cell receptor beta chain is shown here with its context. Its antigen is unknown. Sequenced by immunoSEQ multiplex PCR; TCRdb stores in-frame clones only, minus some. The data hold roughly 34,000 clones, with approximately 89% observed a single time. The entry originates in a study of OX40 agonist ivuxolimab in advanced cancers. Study information: Of the patients, three showed partial responses, one with hepatocellular carcinoma and two with cutaneous melanoma. Whole-study findings and limits: Antigen targets of the expanded peripheral T cells went undetermined. Blood T cells, both CD4+ and CD8+, expanded clonally by week 6 at 0.1 to 3.0 mg/kg.

Autoimmune disease history or systemic immunosuppression meant exclusion. The CDR3 totals 16 residues. The germline V gene has CDR1 SGHVS and CDR2 FQNEAQ. V gave up 4 bases and J gave up 5 bases; unmatched junction bases: 6. The TCR originated in an adult with an advanced solid tumor such as melanoma, head and neck, liver or kidney cancer. This chain links TRBV7-8 with TRBJ2-2, with 11 bases fitting TRBD2. The sample consisted of CD4+ or CD8+ T cells sorted from blood, taken in a trial of the OX40 agonist ivuxolimab. This CDR3 reads CASSSRLAGLTGELFF. The CDR3 coding sequence is TGTGCCAGCAGCTCTCGACTAGCGGGATTAACCGGGGAGCTGTTTTTT.